A single sample is the source of the 10 T cell receptor beta chains below, sequenced in a study of blood T cell repertoires in COVID-19. The repertoire was sequenced with immunoSEQ multiplex PCR; TCRdb's copy has only in-frame clones and lacks some. The table records about 200,000 clones, almost 85% of them present only once. Sequences were obtained from peripheral blood. These TCRs come from a woman aged 45-60 years with active or convalescent COVID-19.

The table lists this clone with many counts. J is TRBJ2-2 and V is TRBV28; TRBD1 aligns across 7 bases. The germline gives CDR1 MDHEN, CDR2 SYDVKM. With 6 bases clipped from V and 6 bases from J, the junction kept 10 bases outside the gene matches. CDR3 length: 15 amino acids. This CDR3 is CASRRQGVSAGELFF. The CDR3 coding sequence is TGTGCCAGCAGGCGACAGGGAGTCTCCGCCGGGGAGCTGTTTTTT.

The rearrangement links TRBV28 to TRBJ1-6; D gene ambiguous. This CDR3 is built from 14 residues. The V gene lost 2 bases and the J gene lost 3 bases, with 5 bases spanning the gap. Germline CDR1 and CDR2: MDHEN and SYDVKM. The chain's CDR3 is CASSLRDYNSPLHF. The DNA for the CDR3 is TGTGCCAGCAGTTTACGGGACTATAATTCACCCCTCCACTTT.

This clone was seen only once. This rearrangement joins TRBV12-3 or TRBV12-4 to TRBJ1-4; D is perhaps TRBD1 (5 bases). The V end lost 7 bases, the J end lost 11 bases, and 14 bases lay between the germline ends. This CDR3 is 12 amino acids long. CDR3 in amino acids: CASKNLDNKLFF. The CDR3 nucleotides read TGTGCCAGCAAGAACTTGGACAACAAACTGTTTTTT.

The chain carries TRBV7-6 and TRBJ2-3, with a weak D call TRBD2 (5 bases). Looked up from germline, CDR1 is SGHVS and CDR2 is FNYEAQ. This CDR3 contains 16 residues. Trimming removed 2 bases at V and 0 bases at J, with 12 bases between. CDR3 sequence: CASSLSPSPSTDTQYF. The DNA of the CDR3 is TGTGCCAGCAGCTTATCCCCTAGCCCCAGCACAGATACGCAGTATTTT.

The V and J genes are TRBV10-3 and TRBJ1-1; D uncertain. The length of the CDR3 is 16 residues. The V gene lost 2 bases and the J gene lost 4 bases, with 17 bases spanning the gap. Germline-derived CDR1 and CDR2 are ENHRY and SYGVKD. CDR3 amino acids: CAISERSADSATEAFF. CDR3 in DNA: TGTGCCATCAGTGAGAGGTCGGCGGATTCGGCCACTGAAGCTTTCTTT.

This chain joins TRBV5-1 and TRBJ1-2; D might be TRBD1 (5 bases). Between the trimmed V and J ends, which lost 0 bases and 6 bases, there was a span of 12 bases. The germline V gene encodes CDR1 SGHRS and CDR2 YFSETQ. The CDR3 runs to 14 residues. CDR3 bases: TGCGCCAGCAGCTTGGGACAGCCCACGGATGGCTACACCTTC. It encodes CASSLGQPTDGYTF.

This chain connects TRBV5-1 to TRBJ1-4; TRBD1 might be the D (5 bases). This CDR3 spans 16 amino acids. The germline V and J ends were trimmed by 0 bases and 8 bases, with 17 bases remaining between them. Germline CDR1 is SGHRS and CDR2 is YFSETQ. This chain's CDR3 is CASSLASRPGGEKLFF. As DNA, the CDR3 is TGCGCCAGCAGCTTGGCCTCCCGGCCCGGGGGGGAAAAACTGTTTTTT.

This chain connects TRBV21-1 to TRBJ1-1. TRBV21-1 is termed a pseudogene. CDR3 length equals 14 residues. The CDR3 sequence is CASSKARVNTEAFF. CDR3 nucleotide sequence: TGTGCCAGCAGCAAAGCGCGAGTCAACACTGAAGCTTTCTTT.

The J gene is TRBJ1-2, the V gene TRBV27, with 12 bases aligning to TRBD1. The ends lost 8 bases at V and 6 bases at J; junction bases unmatched: 16. The germline CDR1 and CDR2 sequences are MNHEY and SMNVEV (reference sequence). This CDR3 spans 17 amino acids. The CDR3 DNA reads as TGTGCCAGCTTTTCCCCGGACGGGGACAGGGGGCGAGATGGCTACACCTTC. Protein: CASFSPDGDRGRDGYTF.

This clone has just a few counts. The V call is TRBV5-1, the J call TRBJ2-7, with 9 nucleotides matching TRBD1. The CDR3 covers 15 residues. Looked up from germline, CDR1 is SGHRS and CDR2 is YFSETQ. V dropped 4 bases and J dropped 6; count of bases not matched to a gene: 11. CDR3 nucleotide sequence: TGCGCCAGCAGCCCGGAAGGGACAGGGACTTCCGAGCAGTACTTC. It translates to CASSPEGTGTSEQYF.